These 2 T cell receptor beta chains were sequenced from one sample in a study of T-cell memory formation after mild COVID-19. TCRdb re-derived calls from the 5' RACE reads in MiXCR, one entry per CDR3 protein. This table has fewer than 250,000 distinct CDR3 sequences, over 9.5% appearing once. The sequenced sample consisted of PBMCs or a T cell subset sorted from them (not recorded which). All receptors derive from a man between 18 and 35 years old who had mild COVID-19 (a few samples of this study predate the infection). Cell type and time point are not known.

The rearrangement uses TRBV5-4 and TRBJ2-1; tentatively, D is TRBD1 or TRBD2 (6 bases each). V was trimmed by 7 bases and J by 4 bases, leaving 15 bases between them. The germline CDR1 and CDR2 sequences are SGHNT and YYREEE (reference sequence). This CDR3 contains 14 residues. The CDR3 loop reads CASLGGQGYNEQFF. For the CDR3, the DNA is TGTGCCAGCTTAGGGGGGCAGGGGTACAATGAGCAGTTCTTC.

This clonotype has only a few counts. The CDR3 loop reads CSANFDTDTQYF. In DNA form, the CDR3 reads TGCAGTGCTAACTTCGACACAGATACGCAGTATTTT. The chain combines TRBV20-1 with TRBJ2-3; D gene uncertain. V was cut by 4 bases and J by 2 bases, with 7 bases left in between. Germline V CDR1 and CDR2: DFQATT, SNEGSKA (reference sequence). The CDR3 sequence is 12 residues long.